Presented here are 16 T cell receptor beta chains from one specimen sequenced in a study of cytomegalovirus exposure and HLA in healthy donors. Primers: 60 Vbeta forward and 13 Jbeta reverse. Method: immunoSEQ multiplex PCR; TCRdb's copy keeps in-frame clones and lacks some. The table includes nearly 200,000 clones, 80% to 90% detected once. Sequenced: PBMCs. The receptors shown here come from a young man in good health and CMV-seronegative.

The chain employs TRBV28 and TRBJ2-5, with 7 bases lining up with TRBD1. This CDR3 is built from 13 residues. Germline CDR1 reads MDHEN; CDR2 reads SYDVKM. J lost 5 bases, V lost 8 bases, and 8 bases had no gene match. The CDR3: CASCEGATETQYF. The DNA of the CDR3 is TGTGCCAGCTGCGAGGGGGCCACGGAGACCCAGTACTTC.

This chain uses TRBV13 with TRBJ2-3; 9 bases agree with TRBD2. Trimming removed 6 bases from V and 2 bases from J; junction bases left unmatched: 6. Germline V gives CDR1 PRHDT, CDR2 FYEKMQ (reference sequence). CDR3 size: 15 residues. CDR3 residues: CASSLLAGPTDTQYF. In DNA, the CDR3 is TGTGCCAGCAGTTTACTAGCGGGCCCCACAGATACGCAGTATTTT. The complete variable domain, with remaining parts taken from reference TRBV13 and TRBJ2-3, reads AAGVIQSPRHLIKEKRETATLKCYPIPRHDTVYWYQQGPGQDPQFLISFYEKMQSDKGSIPDRFSAQQFSDYHSELNMSSLELGDSALYFCASSLLAGPTDTQYFGPGTRLTVL.

CDR3 sequence: CASSQVGVGELFF. DNA for the CDR3: TGCGCCAGCAGCCAAGTCGGGGTCGGGGAGCTGTTTTTT. The rearrangement links TRBV4-3 to TRBJ2-2, with D possibly being TRBD2 (5 bases). Germline V gives CDR1 LGHNA, CDR2 YSLEER. The ends were cut back, 1 base at V and 7 bases at J, with 7 bases in the middle. This CDR3 contains 13 residues.

This clone ranks as medium-sized. V gene TRBV4-3 combines with J gene TRBJ2-1; the D gene is possibly TRBD1 (8 bases). The length of the CDR3 is 16 residues. V dropped 0 bases and J dropped 6 bases, with 15 bases sitting between them. CDR1 and CDR2 (germline): LGHNA, YSLEER. The CDR3 DNA is TGCGCCAGCAGCCAAGAGAGCGGGACAGGCGCCAATGAGCAGTTCTTC. It encodes CASSQESGTGANEQFF.

The chain carries TRBV9 and TRBJ2-1; tentative D call: TRBD2 (6 bases). Germline lookup yields CDR1 SGDLS and CDR2 YYNGEE. The CDR3 runs 14 residues. Trimming cost V 1 base and J 4 bases, with 9 bases left between them. The DNA of the CDR3 is TGTGCCAGCAGCGTAACGAGCGGGTACAATGAGCAGTTCTTC. It encodes CASSVTSGYNEQFF.

V gene TRBV28 combines with J gene TRBJ1-2; D gene unclear. The V and J ends lost 3 bases and 4 bases respectively, with 6 bases between them. The germline V gene has CDR1 MDHEN and CDR2 SYDVKM. CDR3 size: 12 residues. DNA of the CDR3: TGTGCCAGCAGTTTCGGGTCCTATGGCTACACCTTC. Protein product: CASSFGSYGYTF.

The chain couples TRBV2 to TRBJ2-1; D remains ambiguous. V was pared by 3 bases and J by 2 bases, with 11 bases between. CDR1 and CDR2 from the germline V gene are SNHLY and FYNNEI. The length of the CDR3 is 15 residues. CDR3: CASSEPPRTYNEQFF. CDR3 nucleotide sequence: TGTGCCAGCAGTGAGCCGCCCAGGACCTACAATGAGCAGTTCTTC.

The chain carries TRBV6-6 and TRBJ1-4, with a weak D call TRBD1 (5 bases). The germline CDR1 and CDR2 sequences are MNHNY and SVGAGI (reference sequence). V shed 0 bases and J shed 13 bases, with 15 bases lying between them. The CDR3 consists of 14 residues. The CDR3 DNA follows: TGTGCCAGCAGTTACTCGGGGACCACCGGGGGACTGTTTTTT. Protein sequence: CASSYSGTTGGLFF.

J is TRBJ1-4 and V is TRBV2; no clear D gene. V lost 8 bases to trimming and J lost 2 bases, with 12 bases between them. The length of the CDR3 is 14 residues. The germline V gene encodes CDR1 SNHLY and CDR2 FYNNEI. CDR3 residues: CASSERLTNEKLFF. CDR3 nucleotides: TGTGCCAGCTCGGAGCGCCTCACTAATGAAAAACTGTTTTTT.

This chain connects TRBV2 to TRBJ1-2; TRBD1 is a possible D gene (6 bases). Germline CDR1 reads SNHLY; CDR2 reads FYNNEI. The CDR3 totals 16 residues. Between the trimmed V and J ends, which lost 7 bases and 7 bases, there was a span of 25 bases. CDR3 amino acids: CASTTSPASIRGGYTF. CDR3 DNA: TGTGCCAGCACCACCTCTCCCGCCTCGATCAGGGGTGGCTACACCTTC.

The V and J genes are TRBV6-4 and TRBJ2-7, with TRBD1 identical over 10 bases. This CDR3 region has 15 residues. The V gene's germline CDR1 is MRHNA and CDR2 SNTAGT. The ends lost 4 bases at V and 5 bases at J; junction bases unmatched: 8. CDR3 sequence: CASSVTDRGRNEQYF. CDR3 coding DNA: TGTGCCAGCAGTGTTACCGACAGGGGGCGAAACGAGCAGTACTTC.

The V gene is TRBV5-6, the J gene TRBJ1-4; a weak D match, TRBD1 (6 bases). The germline gives CDR1 SGHDT, CDR2 YYEEEE. The length of the CDR3 is 15 residues. V lost 5 bases and J 7 bases, leaving 18 bases between the germline ends. CDR3: CASSTQTGRREKLFF. The CDR3 DNA reads TGTGCCAGCAGTACTCAGACAGGTCGGCGTGAAAAACTGTTTTTT.

This clone was picked up one time. The gene calls are TRBV27 and TRBJ1-2; maybe TRBD1 (6 bases). V was pared by 2 bases and J by 5 bases, with 12 bases between. The CDR3 runs 14 residues. Germline V gene data show CDR1 as MNHEY and CDR2 as SMNVEV (reference sequence). CDR3 in amino acids: CASSLARQEYGYTF. The CDR3 DNA is TGTGCCAGCAGTTTAGCTCGACAGGAATATGGCTACACCTTC.

This chain joins TRBV4-1 and TRBJ2-1; 10 bases line up with TRBD1. This CDR3 has 15 residues. With 2 bases clipped from V and 7 bases from J, the junction kept 5 bases outside the gene matches. Per the germline V gene, CDR1 is MGHRA and CDR2 is YSYEKL. The CDR3 loop reads CASSQTGTGENEQFF. CDR3 DNA: TGCGCCAGCAGCCAAACCGGGACAGGGGAAAATGAGCAGTTCTTC.

The chain is built from TRBV5-3 and TRBJ2-2; TRBD2 matches 16 bases. TRBV5-3 is identified as an open reading frame with a role that is uncertain. CDR3 length: 20 amino acids. J was trimmed by 5 bases and V by 2 bases; bases with no gene match: 12. DNA of the CDR3: TGTGCCAGAAGCTTTGGCGGGACTAGCGGGGGGGCCAGGTTGACCGGGGAGCTGTTTTTT. Translating it yields CARSFGGTSGGARLTGELFF.

J is TRBJ1-2 and V is TRBV30, with TRBD1 identical over 7 bases. The CDR3 contains 15 residues. With 1 base clipped from V and 1 base from J, the junction kept 6 bases outside the gene matches. CDR1 and CDR2 from the germline V gene are GTSNPN and SVGIG (reference sequence). CDR3 sequence: CAWSGSGGDNYGYTF. DNA for the CDR3: TGTGCCTGGAGTGGATCAGGGGGAGATAACTATGGCTACACCTTC. The full variable domain, completed using reference TRBV30 and TRBJ1-2, is SQTIHQWPATLVQPVGSPLSLECTVEGTSNPNLYWYRQAAGRGLQLLFYSVGIGQISSEVPQNLSASRPQDRQFILSSKKLLLSDSGFYLCAWSGSGGDNYGYTFGSGTRLTVV.